The rows below give T cell receptor beta chains drawn from one sample of a study of T cells in Graves' hyperthyroidism and ophthalmopathy. TCRdb independently ran MiXCR on the multiplex PCR reads; one entry per CDR3 protein. The table shows about 610,000 distinct CDR3 sequences, with 14% to 15% occurring only once. Source material: blood. Source of these receptors: a middle-aged woman with Graves' ophthalmopathy. Both conserved end residues are part of each CDR3. A D gene is named only where the DNA matches it firmly. Size is stated for part of the rows, as once, few or many counts, or as a class when the clone is expanded.

clone size: many
V gene: TRBV11-1
J gene: TRBJ2-2
D gene: -
CDR3 protein: CASSLVGLRYSGELFF
CDR3 DNA: TGTGCCAGCAGCTTGGTCGGGCTACGTTACTCCGGGGAGCTGTTTTTT

clone size: many
V gene: TRBV6-5
J gene: TRBJ2-7
D gene: -
CDR3 protein: CASRIQGSYEQYF
CDR3 DNA: TGTGCCAGCAGGATACAGGGTTCCTACGAGCAGTACTTC

clone size: many
V gene: TRBV11-2
J gene: TRBJ2-7
D gene: -
CDR3 protein: CASTPLVYEQYF
CDR3 DNA: TGTGCCAGCACCCCGCTAGTGTACGAGCAGTACTTC

clone size: few
V gene: TRBV4-3
J gene: TRBJ2-5
D gene: -
CDR3 protein: CASSQDLERSQYF
CDR3 DNA: TGCGCCAGCAGCCAAGATTTAGAGAGATCCCAGTACTTC

clone size: many
V gene: TRBV12-3/TRBV12-4
J gene: TRBJ1-1
D gene: -
CDR3 protein: CASRVMLRDTEAFF
CDR3 DNA: TGTGCCAGCAGGGTCATGTTAAGAGACACTGAAGCTTTCTTT

clone size: many
V gene: TRBV28
J gene: TRBJ2-7
D gene: TRBD2
CDR3 protein: CASRAITSGRAGSYEQYF
CDR3 DNA: TGTGCCAGCAGAGCGATAACTAGCGGGAGGGCCGGGTCCTACGAGCAGTACTTC

clone size: many
V gene: TRBV11-2
J gene: TRBJ2-7
D gene: -
CDR3 protein: CASSLGRQLDEQYF
CDR3 DNA: TGTGCCAGCAGCTTAGGCCGACAGCTCGACGAGCAGTACTTC

clone size: few
V gene: TRBV29-1
J gene: TRBJ2-5
D gene: -
CDR3 protein: CSADQQEFQETQYF
CDR3 DNA: TGCAGCGCTGACCAACAGGAATTCCAAGAGACCCAGTACTTC

clone size: few
V gene: TRBV11-3
J gene: TRBJ1-3
D gene: -
CDR3 protein: CASSLNRGSGNTIYF
CDR3 DNA: TGTGCCAGCAGCTTAAATAGGGGGAGTGGAAACACCATATATTTT

clone size: many
V gene: TRBV7-3
J gene: TRBJ2-5
D gene: -
CDR3 protein: CASSPNPGLPRGETQYF
CDR3 DNA: TGTGCCAGCAGCCCCAACCCCGGACTCCCAAGGGGGGAGACCCAGTACTTC

clone size: many
V gene: TRBV20-1
J gene: TRBJ1-2
D gene: -
CDR3 protein: CSADLGNNYGYTF
CDR3 DNA: TGCAGTGCAGATCTGGGAAACAACTATGGCTACACCTTC

clone size: few
V gene: TRBV20-1
J gene: TRBJ2-7
D gene: TRBD1
CDR3 protein: CSARDPGQGGWEQYF
CDR3 DNA: TGCAGTGCTAGAGACCCGGGACAGGGAGGTTGGGAGCAGTACTTC

clone size: many
V gene: TRBV15
J gene: TRBJ2-4
D gene: TRBD2
CDR3 protein: CATSRDRTSGSENIQYF
CDR3 DNA: TGTGCCACCAGCAGAGATCGCACTAGCGGGAGCGAGAACATTCAGTACTTC

clone size: many
V gene: TRBV12-3/TRBV12-4
J gene: TRBJ1-2
D gene: TRBD1
CDR3 protein: CASTYRDRDYGYTF
CDR3 DNA: TGTGCCAGCACGTACCGGGACAGGGACTATGGCTACACCTTC

clone size: many
V gene: TRBV7-8
J gene: TRBJ2-2
D gene: TRBD2
CDR3 protein: CASSFREGGIAGELFF
CDR3 DNA: TGTGCCAGCAGCTTTAGGGAGGGCGGGATCGCCGGGGAGCTGTTTTTT

clone size: many
V gene: TRBV14
J gene: TRBJ2-7
D gene: TRBD2
CDR3 protein: CASSQVQRDPYEQYF
CDR3 DNA: TGTGCCAGCAGCCAAGTGCAGCGGGATCCCTACGAGCAGTACTTC

clone size: many
V gene: TRBV25-1
J gene: TRBJ1-2
D gene: -
CDR3 protein: CASSVGSSYTF
CDR3 DNA: TGTGCCAGCAGTGTAGGATCAAGCTACACCTTC

clone size: many
V gene: TRBV28
J gene: TRBJ2-7
D gene: TRBD1
CDR3 protein: CASSLFGDRDDHEQYF
CDR3 DNA: TGTGCCAGCAGTTTATTTGGGGACAGGGACGATCACGAGCAGTACTTC

clone size: many
V gene: TRBV20-1
J gene: TRBJ2-7
D gene: -
CDR3 protein: CSASSWGSYEQYF
CDR3 DNA: TGCAGTGCTAGTTCTTGGGGTTCCTACGAGCAGTACTTC

clone size: many
V gene: TRBV12-3/TRBV12-4
J gene: TRBJ2-5
D gene: -
CDR3 protein: CASRSSPRGSETQYF
CDR3 DNA: TGTGCCAGCAGAAGTTCCCCCCGGGGCAGCGAGACCCAGTACTTC

clone size: many
V gene: TRBV7-3
J gene: TRBJ2-2
D gene: -
CDR3 protein: CASSLMGGVTGELFF
CDR3 DNA: TGTGCCAGCAGCTTAATGGGCGGGGTCACCGGGGAGCTGTTTTTT

clone size: many
V gene: TRBV12-3/TRBV12-4
J gene: TRBJ1-5
D gene: TRBD1
CDR3 protein: CASSSEQGDQPQHF
CDR3 DNA: TGTGCCAGCAGTTCAGAACAGGGGGATCAGCCCCAGCATTTT

clone size: once
V gene: TRBV6-1
J gene: TRBJ1-1
D gene: -
CDR3 protein: CASRTIHTVNTEAFF
CDR3 DNA: TGTGCCAGCAGGACCATTCACACGGTGAACACTGAAGCTTTCTTT

clone size: many
V gene: TRBV28
J gene: TRBJ2-5
D gene: TRBD2
CDR3 protein: CATSPWGGSSETQYF
CDR3 DNA: TGTGCCACCTCCCCCTGGGGCGGGAGTTCGGAGACCCAGTACTTC

clone size: few
V gene: TRBV7-9
J gene: TRBJ2-3
D gene: -
CDR3 protein: CASSFPLAPDTQYF
CDR3 DNA: TGTGCCAGCAGCTTCCCACTAGCACCCGATACGCAGTATTTT

clone size: -
V gene: TRBV5-6
J gene: TRBJ2-7
D gene: -
CDR3 protein: CASSLGVEGEQYF
CDR3 DNA: TGTGCCAGCAGCTTGGGGGTGGAGGGCGAGCAGTACTTC

clone size: -
V gene: TRBV6-2/TRBV6-3
J gene: TRBJ2-5
D gene: -
CDR3 protein: CASTRALPSGTQYF
CDR3 DNA: TGTGCCAGCACCCGGGCCTTACCCAGCGGGACCCAGTACTTC

clone size: -
V gene: TRBV5-4
J gene: TRBJ2-4
D gene: TRBD2
CDR3 protein: CASSSSASGRSHIQYF
CDR3 DNA: TGTGCCAGCAGCTCGTCGGCTAGCGGGAGATCGCACATTCAGTACTTC

clone size: many
V gene: TRBV6-1
J gene: TRBJ2-7
D gene: TRBD1
CDR3 protein: CASSQYLAGGSEQYF
CDR3 DNA: TGTGCCAGCAGCCAGTATCTGGCAGGGGGCAGCGAGCAGTACTTC

clone size: many
V gene: TRBV6-5
J gene: TRBJ2-5
D gene: TRBD2
CDR3 protein: CASSYSRLAGRSQETQYF
CDR3 DNA: TGTGCCAGCAGTTACTCGAGACTAGCGGGAAGATCACAAGAGACCCAGTACTTC

clone size: -
V gene: TRBV7-2
J gene: TRBJ2-7
D gene: TRBD2
CDR3 protein: CASSQLLAGDEQYF
CDR3 DNA: TGTGCCAGCAGCCAGTTACTAGCGGGAGATGAGCAGTACTTC

clone size: few
V gene: TRBV18
J gene: TRBJ1-2
D gene: TRBD1
CDR3 protein: CASSAGTGPLGYGYTF
CDR3 DNA: TGTGCCAGCTCAGCCGGGACAGGGCCCCTTGGCTATGGCTACACCTTC

clone size: many
V gene: TRBV20-1
J gene: TRBJ1-1
D gene: -
CDR3 protein: CSARDLTRTRGTEAFF
CDR3 DNA: TGCAGTGCTAGAGATTTAACCAGGACTCGGGGGACTGAAGCTTTCTTT

clone size: few
V gene: TRBV6-1
J gene: TRBJ2-3
D gene: -
CDR3 protein: CASSESRDSTDTQYF
CDR3 DNA: TGTGCCAGCAGTGAATCCCGGGACAGCACAGATACGCAGTATTTT

clone size: few
V gene: TRBV20-1
J gene: TRBJ2-3
D gene: -
CDR3 protein: CSARDTGTDTQYF
CDR3 DNA: TGCAGTGCTAGAGACACGGGAACAGATACGCAGTATTTT

clone size: many
V gene: TRBV6-5
J gene: TRBJ2-7
D gene: TRBD1
CDR3 protein: CASSYTGQNSEQYF
CDR3 DNA: TGTGCCAGCAGTTACACGGGACAGAACAGCGAGCAGTACTTC

clone size: many
V gene: TRBV7-9
J gene: TRBJ2-7
D gene: -
CDR3 protein: CASSLSNEQYF
CDR3 DNA: TGTGCCAGCAGTTTATCGAACGAGCAGTACTTC

clone size: many
V gene: TRBV7-3
J gene: TRBJ2-2
D gene: -
CDR3 protein: CASSLLGRRTGELFF
CDR3 DNA: TGTGCCAGCAGTCTCCTTGGGCGCCGCACCGGGGAGCTGTTTTTT

clone size: -
V gene: TRBV6-2/TRBV6-3
J gene: TRBJ2-5
D gene: TRBD2
CDR3 protein: CASSTGLAGGGLQETQYF
CDR3 DNA: TGTGCCAGCAGTACCGGACTAGCGGGAGGCGGGTTGCAGGAGACCCAGTACTTC

clone size: many
V gene: TRBV27
J gene: TRBJ1-2
D gene: -
CDR3 protein: CASSLDGALGYTF
CDR3 DNA: TGTGCCAGCAGTTTAGACGGAGCTTTGGGCTACACCTTC

clone size: many
V gene: TRBV19
J gene: TRBJ2-5
D gene: -
CDR3 protein: CASSISSKETQYF
CDR3 DNA: TGTGCCAGTAGTATATCTAGCAAGGAGACCCAGTACTTC

clone size: many
V gene: TRBV28
J gene: TRBJ2-7
D gene: -
CDR3 protein: CASLQGSSYEQYF
CDR3 DNA: TGTGCCAGCTTACAGGGAAGCTCCTACGAGCAGTACTTC

clone size: -
V gene: TRBV30
J gene: TRBJ1-2
D gene: -
CDR3 protein: CALTHYGYTF
CDR3 DNA: TGTGCCTTGACGCACTATGGCTACACCTTC

clone size: many
V gene: TRBV6-1
J gene: TRBJ2-7
D gene: TRBD1
CDR3 protein: CASSPQGTGAYEQYF
CDR3 DNA: TGTGCCAGCAGCCCTCAGGGGACAGGGGCCTACGAGCAGTACTTC

clone size: many
V gene: TRBV27
J gene: TRBJ1-5
D gene: TRBD1
CDR3 protein: CASSFQGVGQPQHF
CDR3 DNA: TGTGCCAGCAGTTTCCAGGGGGTAGGTCAGCCCCAGCATTTT

clone size: -
V gene: TRBV20-1
J gene: TRBJ2-5
D gene: -
CDR3 protein: CSARDLGGGETQYF
CDR3 DNA: TGCAGTGCTAGAGATCTCGGGGGAGGAGAGACCCAGTACTTC

clone size: -
V gene: TRBV7-9
J gene: TRBJ1-3
D gene: -
CDR3 protein: CASSLEQGSGNTIYF
CDR3 DNA: TGTGCCAGCAGCTTAGAGCAGGGTTCCGGAAACACCATATATTTT